These 9 T cell receptor beta chains share one sample of origin, sequenced in a study of a mutant IDH1 vaccine in newly diagnosed glioma. The table came from immunoSEQ multiplex PCR; TCRdb's copy has only in-frame clones and leaves some out. Among fewer than 70,000 clones listed, under 90% were seen once. Time point in this sample: week 11, during vaccination. The investigators gave 300 ug of mutant IDH1 20-mer peptide in each vaccine dose, together with topical imiquimod. Their cognate antigens are unknown. Sequenced here: PBMCs, sampled from a glioma patient whose treatment included an IDH1 peptide vaccine. The receptors here all came from a man between 25 and 39 years old with glioma.

The chain couples TRBV4-1 to TRBJ1-2; no reliable D call. Between the trimmed V and J ends, which lost 2 bases and 3 bases, there was a span of 13 bases. Germline loops: CDR1 MGHRA, CDR2 YSYEKL. The CDR3 spans 15 residues. The CDR3: CASSQYRNDDYGYTF. DNA of the CDR3: TGCGCCAGCAGCCAATACAGAAATGACGACTATGGCTACACCTTC.

The J gene is TRBJ1-1, the V gene TRBV9; 8 bases are shared with TRBD1. This CDR3 is built from 13 residues. The J segment lost 8 bases and the V segment lost 4 bases, leaving 7 bases of the junction unmatched. Germline V gene lookup returns CDR1 SGDLS and CDR2 YYNGEE. The CDR3 DNA reads as TGTGCCAGCAGCCCTCCCTCAGGGGGCGAAGCTTTCTTT. Its translation is CASSPPSGGEAFF.

The CDR3: CAIRTSSGEQYF. The CDR3 region has the DNA TGTGCCATCCGGACGTCCTCGGGCGAGCAGTACTTC. The V and J genes are TRBV10-3 and TRBJ2-7; D uncertain. Per the germline V gene, CDR1 is ENHRY and CDR2 is SYGVKD. Trimming took 8 bases from V and 6 from J, leaving 14 bases between them. This CDR3 comprises 12 residues.

The V call is TRBV7-9, the J call TRBJ2-7, with D tentatively TRBD1 (6 bases). Trimming shortened V by 6 bases and J by 3 bases, and 15 bases separated the two germline ends. The CDR3 length is 14 residues. Germline V gene sequence: CDR1 SEHNR, CDR2 FQNEAQ (reference sequence). This CDR3 is CASRTQGPFYEQYF. The CDR3 DNA reads TGTGCCAGCAGAACACAGGGCCCTTTCTACGAGCAGTACTTC. The variable domain in full, with the rest retrieved from reference TRBV7-9 and TRBJ2-7, is DTGVSQNPRHKITKRGQNVTFRCDPISEHNRLYWYRQTLGQGPEFLTYFQNEAQLEKSRLLSDRFSAERPKGSFSTLEIQRTEQGDSAMYLCASRTQGPFYEQYFGPGTRLTVT.

J is TRBJ1-2 and V is TRBV6-5; possibly TRBD1 for D (5 bases). Germline V CDR1 and CDR2: MNHEY, SVGAGI. The CDR3 consists of 15 residues. V lost 8 bases to trimming and J lost 0 bases, with 16 bases between them. The DNA of the CDR3 is TGTGCCAGCGGGATTGGGCTGACAGCTAACTATGGCTACACCTTC. This translates into CASGIGLTANYGYTF.

The V gene is TRBV7-8, the J gene TRBJ2-7; D is unclear. The CDR3 contains 14 residues. V shed 5 bases and J shed 0 bases, with 11 bases lying between them. From germline, CDR1 is SGHVS and CDR2 FQNEAQ. The CDR3, as DNA: TGTGCCAGCAGCAAACGACGGGTCTCCTACGAGCAGTACTTC. It encodes CASSKRRVSYEQYF. The full variable domain, its missing parts supplied by reference TRBV7-8 and TRBJ2-7, is GAGVSQSPRYKVAKRGQDVALRCDPISGHVSLFWYQQALGQGPEFLTYFQNEAQLDKSGLPSDRFFAERPEGSVSTLKIQRTQQEDSAVYLCASSKRRVSYEQYFGPGTRLTVT.

CDR3 sequence (DNA): TGTGCCACCAGCAGAGGGCTAGCGGGAGGGTATAGGGGCAATGAGCAGTTCTTC. Residues: CATSRGLAGGYRGNEQFF. The chain joins TRBV15 to TRBJ2-1, with 12 bases aligning to TRBD2. The germline CDR1 and CDR2 sequences are LNHNV and YYDKDF (reference sequence). The CDR3 totals 18 residues. Losses at the gene ends were 1 base for V and 6 bases for J; bases not matched to a gene: 10.

The chain links TRBV18 to TRBJ1-1, with unresolved D. V dropped 0 bases and J dropped 7 bases, with 18 bases sitting between them. This CDR3 region has 16 residues. The germline CDR1 and CDR2 sequences are KGHSH and LQKENI. DNA of the CDR3: TGTGCCAGCTCACCACCGAACTTGGGTCAACGGGGTGAAGCTTTCTTT. Translated: CASSPPNLGQRGEAFF.

This chain joins TRBV28 and TRBJ1-3; tentative D call: TRBD1 (5 bases). The CDR3 runs 16 residues. Germline V lookup: CDR1 MDHEN, CDR2 SYDVKM. The V end was cut by 1 base, the J end by 4 bases, with 14 bases between. CDR3 sequence: CASSLSPPGEGNTIYF. CDR3 DNA: TGTGCCAGCAGTTTATCCCCCCCGGGGGAGGGAAACACCATATATTTT.